These 20 T cell receptor beta chains were all obtained from the same sample, sequenced in a study of blood T cell repertoires in COVID-19. This table comes from immunoSEQ multiplex PCR, and its TCRdb copy is limited to in-frame clones, with some not included. The sample has approximately 280,000 clones; roughly 90% are singletons. The sequenced sample was peripheral blood. These TCRs come from a man aged 35 to 55 with acute or convalescent COVID-19.

The genes are TRBV27 and TRBJ2-2, with 11 positions matching TRBD2. Germline V CDR1 and CDR2: MNHEY, SMNVEV (reference sequence). Unmatched junction bases numbered 8, after V lost 3 bases and J lost 8 bases. This CDR3 has 16 amino acids. The CDR3 loop reads CASSFTSGGRGGELFF. CDR3 in DNA: TGTGCCAGCAGTTTTACTAGCGGGGGTCGAGGAGGGGAGCTGTTTTTT.

The rearrangement joins TRBV19 to TRBJ1-3; TRBD1 might be the D (5 bases). The germline gives CDR1 LNHDA, CDR2 SQIVND (reference sequence). V was cut by 7 bases and J by 8 bases, with 21 bases left in between. This CDR3 comprises 15 residues. The CDR3 region has the DNA TGTGCCAGTACTGCGGGACGCCACCTTTTAGACACCATATATTTT. Translating it yields CASTAGRHLLDTIYF.

This clone was picked up one time. Here the CDR3 DNA reads TGTGCCAGTAGTGCACTCGGACAGGAAGCATCCTATAATTCACCCCTCCACTTT. Protein sequence: CASSALGQEASYNSPLHF. The chain links TRBV19 to TRBJ1-6; 7 bases match TRBD1. With 5 bases clipped from V and 1 base from J, the junction kept 11 bases outside the gene matches. Germline assignment: CDR1 LNHDA and CDR2 SQIVND (reference sequence). This CDR3 spans 18 amino acids.

V and J are TRBV18 and TRBJ1-3; D is undetermined. V lost 0 bases, J lost 0 bases, and 12 bases lay in between. Germline lookup yields CDR1 KGHSH and CDR2 LQKENI. The CDR3 covers 17 residues. The CDR3 here is CASSPPLGRSSGNTIYF. CDR3 bases: TGTGCCAGCTCACCACCTCTCGGGAGGAGCTCTGGAAACACCATATATTTT.

V is TRBV5-1 and J is TRBJ1-1; possibly TRBD1 for D (6 bases). The V and J ends lost 4 bases and 0 bases respectively, with 10 bases between them. Per the germline V gene, CDR1 is SGHRS and CDR2 is YFSETQ. The CDR3 is 14 residues long. DNA of the CDR3: TGCGCCAGCAGCCCTCAGGGGCTGAACACTGAAGCTTTCTTT. Translated, it gives CASSPQGLNTEAFF. Using reference TRBV5-1 and TRBJ1-1 for the parts outside the CDR3, the full variable domain is KAGVTQTPRYLIKTRGQQVTLSCSPISGHRSVSWYQQTPGQGLQFLFEYFSETQRNKGNFPGRFSGRQFSNSRSEMNVSTLELGDSALYLCASSPQGLNTEAFFGQGTRLTVV.

The chain carries TRBV10-3 and TRBJ2-3; D is possibly TRBD2 (6 bases). The CDR3 loop spans 13 amino acids. Germline CDR1 and CDR2: ENHRY and SYGVKD. V gave up 6 bases and J gave up 0 bases, with 7 bases separating them. The CDR3 DNA follows: TGTGCCATCAGGGGGACTAGCACAGATACGCAGTATTTT. Translated: CAIRGTSTDTQYF.

A note on this clone: This same CDR3 is encoded by further DNA sequences in the sample. The gene calls are TRBV5-1 and TRBJ1-6; D remains unclear. CDR3 size: 15 residues. The germline CDR1 and CDR2 sequences are SGHRS and YFSETQ. V lost 0 bases, J lost 4 bases, and 8 bases lay in between. CDR3 bases: TGCGCCAGCAGCTTGGACAGCCCATATAATTCACCCCTCCACTTT. Its protein product is CASSLDSPYNSPLHF.

This CDR3 is CASSRTGWGEAFF. CDR3 DNA: TGTGCCAGCAGTCGGACAGGGTGGGGAGAAGCTTTCTTT. V is TRBV6-5 and J is TRBJ1-1; 8 nucleotides align to TRBD1. This CDR3 contains 13 residues. Trimming removed 5 bases from V and 8 bases from J; junction bases left unmatched: 7. Germline assignment: CDR1 MNHEY and CDR2 SVGAGI.

The CDR3 spells CASSFEDRGYGYTF. CDR3 DNA: TGTGCCAGCAGTTTCGAGGACAGAGGCTATGGCTACACCTTC. The rearrangement uses TRBV28 and TRBJ1-2; maybe TRBD1 (6 bases). CDR1 MDHEN and CDR2 SYDVKM come from the germline V gene. The CDR3 covers 14 residues. V lost 3 bases and J 4 bases, leaving 12 bases between the germline ends.

V gene TRBV7-3 combines with J gene TRBJ1-2, with TRBD1 matching over 7 bases. Germline CDR1 and CDR2: SGHTA and FQGTGA. This CDR3 is 13 amino acids long. After removal of 3 bases from V and 10 bases from J, the junction contained 8 bases not matched to a gene. In nucleotides, the CDR3 is TGTGCCAGCAGCTTCCCCGACAGGGCAAACTACACCTTC. It is translated as CASSFPDRANYTF.

The genes are TRBV5-4 and TRBJ1-2; 12 nucleotides match TRBD1. The ends lost 3 bases at V and 8 bases at J; junction bases unmatched: 5. Germline-derived CDR1 and CDR2 are SGHNT and YYREEE (reference sequence). The CDR3 loop spans 14 amino acids. This chain's CDR3 is CASSSPGTGGGYTF. The CDR3 region has the DNA TGTGCCAGCAGCTCCCCCGGGACAGGGGGCGGCTACACCTTC.

The chain carries TRBV10-2 and TRBJ1-5, with D possibly TRBD1 on 5 matching bases. V was shortened by 10 bases and J by 0 bases, with 13 bases between the two germline ends. There are 14 residues in the CDR3. Germline V CDR1 and CDR2: WSHSY, SAAADI. CDR3 DNA sequence: TGCGCCACCGGGGGTAAGGCTAGCAATCAGCCCCAGCATTTT. Its protein is CATGGKASNQPQHF.

The gene calls are TRBV28 and TRBJ2-7; D unresolved. Trimming took off 4 bases at V and 4 bases at J, with 11 bases between the two ends. CDR1 and CDR2 (germline): MDHEN, SYDVKM. The CDR3 consists of 13 residues. The CDR3, as DNA: TGTGCCAGCAGTTCCCCCCCCCTTTACGAGCAGTACTTC. It yields the protein CASSSPPLYEQYF. Full variable domain (rest looked up from reference TRBV28 and TRBJ2-7): DVKVTQSSRYLVKRTGEKVFLECVQDMDHENMFWYRQDPGLGLRLIYFSYDVKMKEKGDIPEGYSVSREKKERFSLILESASTNQTSMYLCASSSPPLYEQYFGPGTRLTVT.

The rearrangement uses TRBV7-8 and TRBJ1-1; D is possibly TRBD1 (6 bases). Per the germline V gene, CDR1 is SGHVS and CDR2 is FQNEAQ. The CDR3 covers 15 residues. V was trimmed by 5 bases and J by 4 bases, leaving 17 bases between them. The DNA for the CDR3 is TGTGCCAGCAGCGAGCACCAGGGAGGGGGCACTGAAGCTTTCTTT. Translating gives CASSEHQGGGTEAFF.

DNA for the CDR3: TGCGCCAGCAGCCGCGACAGGGGTGAGCAGTTCTTC. It codes for CASSRDRGEQFF. The chain recombines TRBV5-1 with TRBJ2-1, with 8 bases lining up with TRBD1. The CDR3 has 12 residues. CDR1 is SGHRS and CDR2 is YFSETQ in the germline V gene. The trim removed 4 bases at V and 9 bases at J, leaving 3 bases unmatched.

The rearrangement joins TRBV6-5 to TRBJ1-2; perhaps TRBD1 as D (5 bases). Germline V gives CDR1 MNHEY, CDR2 SVGAGI. This CDR3 spans 14 amino acids. The V end lost 8 bases, the J end lost 6 bases, and 19 bases lay between the germline ends. The CDR3 loop reads CASDLDGRVDGYTF. CDR3 nucleotides: TGTGCCAGCGACCTAGATGGCAGGGTAGATGGCTACACCTTC.

This rearrangement joins TRBV5-4 to TRBJ1-6; TRBD1 matches at 8 bases. The germline gives CDR1 SGHNT, CDR2 YYREEE (reference sequence). Trimming at V came to 2 bases and at J to 8 bases, leaving 3 bases not matched to a gene. The length of the CDR3 is 14 residues. This chain's CDR3 is CASSLDRGDSPLHF. The CDR3 DNA reads TGTGCCAGCAGCTTAGACAGGGGTGATTCACCCCTCCACTTT.

J is TRBJ1-2 and V is TRBV3-1 (or the pseudogene TRBV3-2); 7 bases map to TRBD1. The CDR3 consists of 16 residues. Germline lookup yields CDR1 LGHDT and CDR2 YNNKEL (reference sequence). Trimming removed 3 bases from V and 0 bases from J; junction bases left unmatched: 7. In DNA form, the CDR3 reads TGTGCCAGCAGCCACCACGGGACAGCGACTAACTATGGCTACACCTTC. Translation: CASSHHGTATNYGYTF.

DNA for the CDR3: TGTGCCTGGAGTGCAGGGTATAACACTGAAGCTTTCTTT. Residues: CAWSAGYNTEAFF. The genes are TRBV30 and TRBJ1-1; D is perhaps TRBD1 (5 bases). The ends were cut back, 1 base at V and 2 bases at J, with 8 bases in the middle. This CDR3 is built from 13 residues. Germline values: CDR1 GTSNPN, CDR2 SVGIG (reference sequence). Full variable domain (missing parts from reference TRBV30 and TRBJ1-1): SQTIHQWPATLVQPVGSPLSLECTVEGTSNPNLYWYRQAAGRGLQLLFYSVGIGQISSEVPQNLSASRPQDRQFILSSKKLLLSDSGFYLCAWSAGYNTEAFFGQGTRLTVV.

V gene TRBV10-1 combines with J gene TRBJ2-7, with TRBD1 matching 7 bases. Trimming took 5 bases from V and 6 from J; bases not matched to a gene: 10. This CDR3 contains 14 residues. In germline, CDR1 is WNHNN, CDR2 SYGVQD (reference sequence). The CDR3 loop reads CASSTPGGTSEQYF. In DNA, the CDR3 is TGCGCCAGCAGTACCCCAGGGGGTACGAGCGAGCAGTACTTC.